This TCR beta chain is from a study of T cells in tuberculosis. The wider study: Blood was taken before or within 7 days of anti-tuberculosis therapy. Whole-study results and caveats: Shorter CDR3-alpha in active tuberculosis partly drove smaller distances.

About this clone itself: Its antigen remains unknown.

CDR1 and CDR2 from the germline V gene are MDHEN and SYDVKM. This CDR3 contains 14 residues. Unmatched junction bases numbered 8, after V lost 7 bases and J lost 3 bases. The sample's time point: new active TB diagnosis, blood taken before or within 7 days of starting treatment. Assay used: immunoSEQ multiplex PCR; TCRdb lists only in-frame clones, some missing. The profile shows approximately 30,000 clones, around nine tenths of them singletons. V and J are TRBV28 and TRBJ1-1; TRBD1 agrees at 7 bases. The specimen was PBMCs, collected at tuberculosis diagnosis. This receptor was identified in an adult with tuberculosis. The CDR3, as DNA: TGTGCCAGCACCTGGGACAGCCGGCACACTGAAGCTTTCTTT. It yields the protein CASTWDSRHTEAFF.